A selection of T cell receptor beta chains follows, all from one sample in a study of blood T cell repertoires in COVID-19. TCRdb's table, derived via immunoSEQ multiplex PCR, lists solely in-frame clones and lacks some. The repertoire holds 150,000 to 200,000 clones, with 88% as singletons. Specimen: peripheral blood. All receptors derive from a human donor in a cohort sampled during active COVID-19. The CDR3 runs from the conserved cysteine through the conserved F or W. A D gene is named only where the DNA matches it firmly. A row's size may be missing; if present it is once, few, many or a size class.

.,13,.,TRBV28,TRBJ1-4,CASREGGNEKLFF,TGTGCCAGCAGGGAAGGGGGTAATGAAAAACTGTTTTTT
TRBD2,16,once,TRBV7-2,TRBJ2-3,CASSLLAGGSTDTQYF,TGTGCCAGCAGCTTACTAGCGGGAGGGAGCACAGATACGCAGTATTTT
.,13,.,TRBV18,TRBJ1-1,CASSLTTDTEAFF,TGTGCCAGCTCACTTACGACAGACACTGAAGCTTTCTTT
.,14,.,TRBV24-1,TRBJ1-2,CATSDRAANYGYTF,TGTGCCACCAGTGATCGTGCAGCTAACTATGGCTACACCTTC
TRBD2,16,.,TRBV10-3,TRBJ2-1,CAISDWSSGSYNEQFF,TGTGCCATCAGTGATTGGTCTAGCGGGAGCTACAATGAGCAGTTCTTC
TRBD2,15,.,TRBV28,TRBJ2-7,CASSSSGRLHYEQYF,TGTGCCAGCAGTTCCAGCGGGAGGCTTCATTACGAGCAGTACTTC
.,14,.,TRBV6-5,TRBJ1-4,CASGVLGDPEKLFF,TGTGCCAGCGGCGTGCTAGGGGATCCAGAAAAACTGTTTTTT
TRBD2,16,.,TRBV30,TRBJ2-3,CAWSLGLAGGADTQYF,TGTGCCTGGAGTCTGGGCCTAGCGGGGGGAGCAGATACGCAGTATTTT
.,15,.,TRBV2,TRBJ1-5,CASSEVSYSNQPQHF,TGTGCCAGCAGTGAAGTCAGTTATAGCAATCAGCCCCAGCATTTT
.,13,.,TRBV5-6,TRBJ2-2,CASSLGRTGELFF,TGTGCCAGCAGCTTGGGTCGCACCGGGGAGCTGTTTTTT
TRBD1,15,.,TRBV9,TRBJ1-4,CASSEQGATNEKLFF,TGTGCCAGCAGCGAGCAGGGGGCCACTAATGAAAAACTGTTTTTT
.,13,.,TRBV3-1/TRBV3-2,TRBJ1-3,CASSQQGSDTIYF,TGTGCCAGCAGCCAACAGGGTTCTGACACCATATATTTT
.,10,.,TRBV7-9,TRBJ2-1,CASSLKTLFF,TGTGCCAGCAGCTTAAAAACTTTGTTCTTC
TRBD2,15,.,TRBV7-2,TRBJ2-3,CASSRTSGSTDTQYF,TGTGCCAGCAGCCGGACTAGCGGGAGCACAGATACGCAGTATTTT
TRBD1,15,once,TRBV3-1/TRBV3-2,TRBJ1-2,CASSPSQGAIGGYTF,TGTGCCAGCAGCCCTTCACAGGGGGCGATTGGTGGCTACACCTTC
.,15,.,TRBV18,TRBJ1-1,CASSPDQQGLTEAFF,TGTGCCAGCTCACCGGACCAACAGGGCCTCACTGAAGCTTTCTTT
.,15,.,TRBV3-1/TRBV3-2,TRBJ2-7,CASSQGGIGTYEQYF,TGTGCCAGCAGCCAAGGAGGAATCGGGACCTACGAGCAGTACTTC
.,14,.,TRBV25-1,TRBJ2-5,CASSGYGSGETQYF,TGTGCCAGCAGTGGATATGGGTCGGGGGAGACCCAGTACTTC
TRBD2,16,.,TRBV15,TRBJ2-7,CATSGTSGRAGDEQYF,TGTGCCACCAGCGGTACTAGCGGGAGGGCAGGGGACGAGCAGTACTTC
TRBD1,14,few,TRBV7-9,TRBJ1-4,CASSGQGANEKLFF,TGTGCCAGCAGCGGACAGGGGGCTAATGAAAAACTGTTTTTT
TRBD2,16,few,TRBV4-2,TRBJ2-2,CASSPSGTTNTGELFF,TGTGCCAGCAGCCCTAGTGGGACTACGAACACCGGGGAGCTGTTTTTT
TRBD2,16,.,TRBV10-3,TRBJ2-1,CAISPGTSGVWNEQFF,TGTGCCATCAGTCCCGGGACTAGCGGTGTTTGGAATGAGCAGTTCTTC
.,14,.,TRBV10-2,TRBJ2-7,CASSESRRDYEQYF,TGCGCCAGCAGTGAGTCAAGGAGAGACTACGAGCAGTACTTC
TRBD2,15,.,TRBV5-1,TRBJ2-1,CASSPPTAGGNEQFF,TGCGCCAGCAGCCCGCCGACTGCCGGGGGGAATGAGCAGTTCTTC
TRBD1,13,few,TRBV6-5,TRBJ1-6,CASSTGSVSPLHF,TGTGCCAGCTCGACAGGGTCCGTTTCACCCCTCCACTTT
.,13,.,TRBV28,TRBJ1-5,CASIQTPNQPQHF,TGTGCCAGCATCCAGACTCCCAATCAGCCCCAGCATTTT
.,19,.,TRBV15,TRBJ1-2,CATSRGLRGRDTANYGYTF,TGTGCCACCAGCAGAGGGTTAAGAGGACGGGATACCGCTAACTATGGCTACACCTTC
.,13,.,TRBV27,TRBJ1-5,CASSLVGGQPQHF,TGTGCCAGCAGCCTAGTGGGAGGGCAGCCCCAGCATTTT
TRBD2,15,once,TRBV11-3,TRBJ2-1,CASSPGLAHYNEQFF,TGTGCCAGCAGCCCGGGACTAGCGCACTACAATGAGCAGTTCTTC
.,13,.,TRBV7-6,TRBJ2-5,CASSLSAVETQYF,TGTGCCAGCAGCTTGTCAGCGGTTGAGACCCAGTACTTC
.,11,.,TRBV5-8,TRBJ2-1,CASSLDGSSFF,TGTGCCAGCAGCTTGGATGGTAGTTCGTTCTTC
.,14,many,TRBV7-2,TRBJ2-3,CASSLGYYSDTQYF,TGTGCCAGCAGCTTAGGATACTATTCGGATACGCAGTATTTT
.,16,.,TRBV7-8,TRBJ1-1,CASSQGYGGTNTEAFF,TGTGCCAGCAGTCAGGGCTACGGGGGGACAAACACTGAAGCTTTCTTT
.,14,.,TRBV20-1,TRBJ2-6,CSASRGSGANVLTF,TGCAGTGCTAGTCGGGGTTCTGGGGCCAACGTCCTGACTTTC
TRBD2,15,.,TRBV6-5,TRBJ2-1,CASRKAGGPNNEQFF,TGTGCCAGCAGAAAAGCGGGAGGGCCGAACAATGAGCAGTTCTTC
.,13,.,TRBV7-9,TRBJ2-7,CASSALQGTEQYF,TGTGCCAGCAGCGCCCTGCAGGGTACCGAGCAGTACTTC
.,11,.,TRBV20-1,TRBJ1-1,CSVHKNTEAFF,TGCAGTGTTCACAAGAACACTGAAGCTTTCTTT
.,13,.,TRBV12-3/TRBV12-4,TRBJ1-2,CASSLTGDYGYTF,TGTGCCAGCAGCCTAACGGGTGACTATGGCTACACCTTC
TRBD1,15,.,TRBV28,TRBJ2-7,CASRIGDRSSYEQYF,TGTGCCAGCAGGATAGGGGACAGAAGCTCCTACGAGCAGTACTTC
TRBD2,19,.,TRBV7-8,TRBJ2-5,CASSFWTSGREMGQETQYF,TGTGCCAGCAGCTTTTGGACTAGCGGGAGGGAGATGGGCCAAGAGACCCAGTACTTC
TRBD2,17,.,TRBV5-1,TRBJ2-1,CASSLGLSGGPYNEQFF,TGCGCCAGCAGCTTGGGCCTTAGCGGGGGGCCCTACAATGAGCAGTTCTTC
TRBD1,17,.,TRBV5-6,TRBJ2-5,CASSFFLGTGSQETQYF,TGTGCCAGCAGCTTCTTCTTAGGGACAGGGTCTCAAGAGACCCAGTACTTC
.,15,once,TRBV7-8,TRBJ1-1,CASSLSRHPNTEAFF,TGTGCCAGCAGCTTATCAAGACACCCGAACACTGAAGCTTTCTTT
TRBD2,15,.,TRBV6-2/TRBV6-3,TRBJ2-1,CASSSLAGGHNEQFF,TGTGCCAGCAGTTCATTAGCGGGGGGGCACAATGAGCAGTTCTTC
.,14,.,TRBV7-9,TRBJ2-5,CASSLAGAQETQYF,TGTGCCAGCAGCTTAGCGGGGGCGCAAGAGACCCAGTACTTC
.,15,.,TRBV4-1,TRBJ2-2,CASSPRGSSTGELFF,TGCGCCAGCAGCCCAAGGGGGTCTTCCACCGGGGAGCTGTTTTTT
TRBD2,14,.,TRBV6-2/TRBV6-3,TRBJ2-5,CASSRLAGGETQYF,TGTGCCAGCAGTAGACTAGCGGGGGGAGAGACCCAGTACTTC
TRBD1,13,.,TRBV11-2,TRBJ2-7,CASSLIRQGEQYF,TGTGCCAGCAGCCTCATCCGACAGGGAGAGCAGTACTTC
TRBD1,15,.,TRBV5-5,TRBJ2-4,CASSLVGQNKNIQYF,TGTGCCAGCAGCTTGGTGGGACAGAACAAAAACATTCAGTACTTC
.,12,.,TRBV12-3/TRBV12-4,TRBJ2-7,CASTPNPSEQYF,TGTGCCAGCACCCCTAATCCAAGCGAGCAGTACTTC
TRBD2,15,.,TRBV10-3,TRBJ2-3,CAISEAAGGPDTQYF,TGTGCCATCAGTGAAGCCGCGGGGGGCCCAGATACGCAGTATTTT
.,12,.,TRBV29-1,TRBJ1-2,CSVDVGGYGYTF,TGCAGCGTTGATGTAGGAGGCTATGGCTACACCTTC